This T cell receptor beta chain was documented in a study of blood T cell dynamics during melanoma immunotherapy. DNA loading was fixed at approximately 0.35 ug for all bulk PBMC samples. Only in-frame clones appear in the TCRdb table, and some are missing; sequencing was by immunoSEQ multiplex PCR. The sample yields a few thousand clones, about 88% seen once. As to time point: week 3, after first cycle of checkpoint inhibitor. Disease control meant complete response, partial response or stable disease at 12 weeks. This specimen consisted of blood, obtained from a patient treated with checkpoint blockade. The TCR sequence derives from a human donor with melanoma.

As DNA, the CDR3 is TGCGCCAGCAGCTTGGGGACAGGCACCGAGCAGTACTTC. Protein: CASSLGTGTEQYF. The chain carries TRBV5-1 and TRBJ2-7, with 7 bases lining up with TRBD1. The CDR3 extends over 13 amino acids. The ends lost 0 bases at V and 6 bases at J; junction bases unmatched: 3. Per the germline V gene, CDR1 is SGHRS and CDR2 is YFSETQ.